A single sample gave rise to the 30 T cell receptor beta chains below, sequenced in a study of CD4 T cells in relation to SARS-CoV-2 and coronaviruses. For these TCRs, the target antigens are not known. Profiled with immunoSEQ multiplex PCR; TCRdb holds only in-frame clones, not every one. The sample has more than 35,000 clones; more than 60% are singletons. The sequenced material came from memory CD4+ T cells from PBMCs, cultured in vitro. The receptors stem from an adult with COVID-19.

The V and J genes are TRBV5-1 and TRBJ2-5, with D maybe TRBD2 (5 bases). V was trimmed by 4 bases and J by 4 bases, leaving 14 bases between them. This CDR3 is 14 amino acids long. Germline V gene lookup returns CDR1 SGHRS and CDR2 YFSETQ. The CDR3 sequence is CASSPEGYGETQYF. The CDR3 DNA sequence: TGCGCCAGCAGCCCCGAGGGATATGGAGAGACCCAGTACTTC.

The V gene is TRBV2, the J gene TRBJ2-1, with 9 bases matching TRBD2. Germline CDR1 is SNHLY and CDR2 is FYNNEI. This CDR3 is built from 14 residues. V was pared by 2 bases and J by 8 bases, with 4 bases of the junction left unmatched. CDR3 nucleotides: TGTGCCAGCAGTGAAAGTAGCGGGAGTGATGAGCAGTTCTTC. Translating gives CASSESSGSDEQFF.

The chain links TRBV5-1 to TRBJ1-2; D uncertain. The germline CDR1 and CDR2 sequences are SGHRS and YFSETQ. The CDR3 runs to 14 residues. The V gene lost 5 bases and the J gene lost 2 bases, with 13 bases spanning the gap. The CDR3: CASSSQPGNYGYTF. The CDR3 DNA reads as TGCGCCAGCAGTTCCCAGCCGGGGAACTATGGCTACACCTTC.

This chain joins TRBV11-2 and TRBJ2-3; tentative D call: TRBD2 (5 bases). The length of the CDR3 is 15 residues. Germline-derived CDR1 and CDR2 are SGHAT and FQNNGV. Trimming pared 2 bases from V and 0 bases from J, leaving 9 bases between. This CDR3 reads CASSLFGGSTDTQYF. In DNA form, the CDR3 reads TGTGCCAGCAGCTTATTTGGCGGGAGCACAGATACGCAGTATTTT.

CDR3 in amino acids: CSASHWRTSYNEQFF. CDR3 coding DNA: TGCAGTGCTAGTCATTGGAGGACTTCCTACAATGAGCAGTTCTTC. This sequence joins TRBV20-1 and TRBJ2-1, with D possibly matching TRBD2 (5 bases). Germline values: CDR1 DFQATT, CDR2 SNEGSKA (reference sequence). The CDR3 totals 15 residues. Trimming stripped 3 bases from V and 1 base from J, with 13 bases between.

The V gene is TRBV5-4, the J gene TRBJ2-3; the match to TRBD1 covers 7 bases. CDR1 is SGHNT and CDR2 is YYREEE in the germline V gene (reference sequence). Germline trimming cut 3 bases from V and 1 base from J; bases unmatched to any gene: 11. The CDR3 covers 17 residues. The CDR3 coding sequence is TGTGCCAGCAGCTCCCATACAGGGGAAGGAGGCACAGATACGCAGTATTTT. Encoded protein: CASSSHTGEGGTDTQYF.

This clone has only one observation. The rearrangement joins TRBV6-2 or TRBV6-3 to TRBJ2-7; D possibly corresponds to TRBD2 (7 bases). Looked up from germline, CDR1 is MNHEY and CDR2 is SVGEGT. The CDR3 length is 17 residues. Trimming took off 2 bases at V and 5 bases at J, with 22 bases between the two ends. The CDR3 sequence: CASSYTAGDRGGDEQYF. The CDR3 DNA is TGTGCCAGCAGTTACACCGCGGGGGATCGTGGGGGCGACGAGCAGTACTTC.

The V call is TRBV4-1, the J call TRBJ1-2, with D perhaps TRBD1 (5 bases). The CDR3 loop spans 15 amino acids. The V end was cut by 4 bases, the J end by 6 bases, with 18 bases between. Germline CDR1 and CDR2: MGHRA and YSYEKL. The CDR3 loop reads CASSRGAGTRDGYTF. CDR3 nucleotides: TGCGCCAGCAGCCGCGGAGCCGGGACGAGAGATGGCTACACCTTC.

This rearrangement joins TRBV28 to TRBJ1-2, with unresolved D. The CDR3 extends over 14 amino acids. Germline V gene lookup returns CDR1 MDHEN and CDR2 SYDVKM. Trimming pared 2 bases from V and 0 bases from J, leaving 7 bases between. The CDR3 here is CASSLRRTNYGYTF. In DNA, the CDR3 is TGTGCCAGCAGTTTACGCCGAACTAACTATGGCTACACCTTC.

Only one count was recorded for this clone. The V gene is TRBV19, the J gene TRBJ1-3; D ambiguous. Germline-derived CDR1 and CDR2 are LNHDA and SQIVND (reference sequence). The V end was cut by 8 bases, the J end by 4 bases, with 9 bases between. The CDR3 totals 12 residues. The CDR3 loop is CASVGYGNTIYF. The DNA for the CDR3 is TGTGCCAGTGTGGGGTACGGAAACACCATATATTTT.

V is TRBV28 and J is TRBJ2-7; weak D call: TRBD2 (6 bases). Germline V lookup: CDR1 MDHEN, CDR2 SYDVKM. The V end was cut by 8 bases, the J end by 0 bases, with 11 bases between. The CDR3 sequence is 13 residues long. The CDR3 coding sequence is TGTGCCAGCCGGGACTCTAACTCCTACGAGCAGTACTTC. The encoded protein is CASRDSNSYEQYF.

The chain links TRBV27 to TRBJ2-2; D is tentatively TRBD1 or TRBD2 (5 bases each). V gave up 5 bases and J gave up 6 bases, with 13 bases separating them. The CDR3 totals 14 residues. The germline V gene encodes CDR1 MNHEY and CDR2 SMNVEV (reference sequence). CDR3 DNA: TGTGCCAGCAGTCGAGGGGCACTTTCCGGGGAGCTGTTTTTT. Its translation is CASSRGALSGELFF.

This clone occurred once. The gene calls are TRBV7-9 and TRBJ2-3; D not resolved. Looked up from germline, CDR1 is SEHNR and CDR2 is FQNEAQ (reference sequence). The V end was cut by 8 bases, the J end by 1 base, with 10 bases between. The CDR3 extends over 13 amino acids. The CDR3 nucleotides are TGTGCCAGCGCTTCATATCGCACAGATACGCAGTATTTT. Protein: CASASYRTDTQYF.

The J gene is TRBJ2-7, the V gene TRBV30; 9 bases fit TRBD2. Germline V gene data show CDR1 as GTSNPN and CDR2 as SVGIG (reference sequence). The CDR3 extends over 15 amino acids. The trim removed 4 bases at V and 2 bases at J, leaving 9 bases unmatched. This CDR3 is CAWIGAAGGPYEQYF. The CDR3 nucleotides are TGTGCCTGGATAGGGGCGGCGGGAGGGCCCTACGAGCAGTACTTC.

The rearrangement joins TRBV7-2 to TRBJ1-2; 9 bases fit TRBD1. The germline V gene has CDR1 SGHTA and CDR2 FQGNSA. CDR3 length: 14 amino acids. V lost 5 bases and J lost 1; bases outside the gene matches: 2. CDR3 protein: CASSRDRVNYGYTF. The DNA for the CDR3 is TGTGCCAGCAGCCGGGACAGGGTTAACTATGGCTACACCTTC.

The sample holds a few counts of this clone. The rearrangement joins TRBV27 to TRBJ2-3; 7 bases are shared with TRBD1. From germline, CDR1 is MNHEY and CDR2 SMNVEV (reference sequence). Trimming cost V 4 bases and J 7 bases; bases outside gene matches: 8. There are 14 residues in the CDR3. The CDR3 region has the DNA TGTGCCAGCAGTTCATTCACAGGGGTTTATACGCAGTATTTT. Its translation is CASSSFTGVYTQYF.

This clone was detected once. This sequence joins TRBV28 and TRBJ2-7, with a possible D match to TRBD1 (6 bases). Trimming left V 2 bases short and J 2 bases short, with 16 bases between. The length of the CDR3 is 16 residues. Germline V gene sequence: CDR1 MDHEN, CDR2 SYDVKM. The CDR3: CASSLVTQDRTYEQYF. The CDR3 region has the DNA TGTGCCAGCAGTTTAGTAACCCAGGACAGAACCTACGAGCAGTACTTC.

This clone was detected only a few times. This chain connects TRBV29-1 to TRBJ2-3, with 8 bases identical to TRBD1. Germline CDR1 reads SQVTM; CDR2 reads ANQGSEA. The CDR3 loop spans 13 amino acids. The V and J ends lost 5 bases and 1 base, in that order; junction bases with no gene match: 2. CDR3 in DNA: TGCAGCGTTCCGGGACAGGGCACAGATACGCAGTATTTT. Translation gives CSVPGQGTDTQYF.

V and J are TRBV27 and TRBJ2-3, with D possibly matching TRBD2 (6 bases). Germline CDR1 is MNHEY and CDR2 is SMNVEV (reference sequence). The CDR3 is made up of 17 amino acids. The V gene lost 1 base and the J gene lost 2 bases, with 16 bases spanning the gap. CDR3 in amino acids: CASSLFGAGGFTDTQYF. CDR3 nucleotides: TGTGCCAGCAGTTTATTTGGGGCCGGGGGTTTCACAGATACGCAGTATTTT.

V is TRBV28 and J is TRBJ1-4; D not resolved. CDR3 length equals 14 residues. Trimming took 2 bases from V and 6 from J, leaving 10 bases between them. Germline V gene lookup returns CDR1 MDHEN and CDR2 SYDVKM. CDR3 sequence: CASSLHNEHEKLFF. CDR3 DNA: TGTGCCAGCAGTTTACACAATGAGCATGAAAAACTGTTTTTT.

The rearrangement links TRBV7-9 to TRBJ2-3; D unresolved. Germline CDR1 is SEHNR and CDR2 is FQNEAQ (reference sequence). The CDR3 is 16 amino acids. Between the trimmed V and J ends, which lost 1 base and 4 bases, there was a span of 15 bases. The CDR3 here is CASSLGNAGTADTQYF. The CDR3 DNA is TGTGCCAGCAGCTTAGGGAACGCCGGAACCGCAGATACGCAGTATTTT.

This clone is labeled as large. The chain joins TRBV2 to TRBJ2-2; D not certain. This CDR3 has 15 amino acids. V lost 2 bases and J lost 4, with 11 bases in between. The germline gives CDR1 SNHLY, CDR2 FYNNEI. The CDR3 sequence: CASSERTQLTGELFF. In DNA, the CDR3 is TGTGCCAGCAGTGAACGAACCCAGCTCACCGGGGAGCTGTTTTTT.

The rearrangement links TRBV2 to TRBJ2-2; D might be TRBD2 (5 bases). V was trimmed by 5 bases and J by 4 bases, leaving 11 bases between them. This CDR3 is 14 amino acids long. Germline CDR1 SNHLY, CDR2 FYNNEI. CDR3 DNA sequence: TGTGCCAGCAGTCAGCGAGGGTCCACCGGGGAGCTGTTTTTT. Protein sequence: CASSQRGSTGELFF.

This chain uses TRBV5-4 with TRBJ2-7, with D uncertain. Germline values: CDR1 SGHNT, CDR2 YYREEE (reference sequence). Between the trimmed V and J ends, which lost 0 bases and 5 bases, there was a span of 12 bases. There are 14 residues in the CDR3. The CDR3 DNA reads TGTGCCAGCAGCTTGGATCCTTTGGTCCACGAGCAGTACTTC. As protein: CASSLDPLVHEQYF.

The V gene is TRBV15, the J gene TRBJ1-4; 9 bases map to TRBD1. Trimming took 1 base from V and 6 from J; bases not matched to a gene: 3. Germline-derived CDR1 and CDR2 are LNHNV and YYDKDF (reference sequence). There are 15 residues in the CDR3. Written as DNA, the CDR3 is TGTGCCACCAGCAGAGGACAGGGGGTTGATGAAAAACTGTTTTTT. Residues: CATSRGQGVDEKLFF.

The CDR3 region is CASSLLGDPGRDEQFF. The CDR3 bases are TGTGCCAGCAGCTTACTTGGGGACCCGGGGCGGGATGAGCAGTTCTTC. The gene calls are TRBV7-3 and TRBJ2-1; D may match TRBD1 or TRBD2 (5 bases each). V lost 2 bases and J lost 8, with 19 bases in between. The CDR3 sequence is 16 residues long. CDR1 is SGHTA, CDR2 FQGTGA, per germline.

The rearrangement links TRBV7-8 to TRBJ2-7; tentative D call: TRBD1 (6 bases). This CDR3 is built from 17 residues. Germline CDR1 is SGHVS and CDR2 is FQNEAQ. Trimming took off 5 bases at V and 2 bases at J, with 22 bases between the two ends. The CDR3 bases are TGTGCCAGCAGCACCGGGACAAGTTTACCCATAACCTACGAGCAGTACTTC. As protein: CASSTGTSLPITYEQYF.

The V gene is TRBV19, the J gene TRBJ2-1; either TRBD1 or TRBD2 may fit D (6 bases each). This CDR3 region has 16 residues. Germline CDR1 reads LNHDA; CDR2 reads SQIVND (reference sequence). Trimming removed 2 bases from V and 3 bases from J, with 14 bases in between. The CDR3 protein is CASSITGAELYNEQFF. CDR3 bases: TGTGCCAGTAGTATAACGGGGGCGGAACTCTACAATGAGCAGTTCTTC.

The gene calls are TRBV30 and TRBJ2-1; D unclear. The CDR3 loop spans 12 amino acids. The germline V gene has CDR1 GTSNPN and CDR2 SVGIG (reference sequence). V shed 0 bases and J shed 8 bases, with 8 bases lying between them. CDR3 nucleotides: TGTGCCTGGAGTGTACTGGGGTATGAGCAGTTCTTC. Translation gives CAWSVLGYEQFF.

This clone turned up a few times. The rearrangement joins TRBV2 to TRBJ1-5; D ambiguous. The V gene's germline CDR1 is SNHLY and CDR2 FYNNEI. The CDR3 loop spans 14 amino acids. The V end lost 2 bases, the J end lost 4 bases, and 9 bases lay between the germline ends. The CDR3 protein is CASSESFGNQPQHF. The CDR3 region has the DNA TGTGCCAGCAGTGAATCATTTGGAAATCAGCCCCAGCATTTT.